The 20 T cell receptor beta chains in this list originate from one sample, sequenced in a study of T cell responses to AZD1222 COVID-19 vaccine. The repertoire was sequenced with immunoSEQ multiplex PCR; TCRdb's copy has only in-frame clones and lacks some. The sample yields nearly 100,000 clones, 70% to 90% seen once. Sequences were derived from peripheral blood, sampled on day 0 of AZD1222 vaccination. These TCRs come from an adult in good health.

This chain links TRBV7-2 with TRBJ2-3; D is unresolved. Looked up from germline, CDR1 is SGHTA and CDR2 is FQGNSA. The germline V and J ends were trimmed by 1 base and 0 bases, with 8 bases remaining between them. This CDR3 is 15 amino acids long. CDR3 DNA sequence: TGTGCCAGCAGCTTAGAGCCCATAAGCACAGATACGCAGTATTTT. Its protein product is CASSLEPISTDTQYF.

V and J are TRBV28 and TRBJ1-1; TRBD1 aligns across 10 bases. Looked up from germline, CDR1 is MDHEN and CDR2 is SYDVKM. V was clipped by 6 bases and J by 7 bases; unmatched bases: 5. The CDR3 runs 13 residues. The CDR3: CASSLRDRGEAFF. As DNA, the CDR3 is TGTGCCAGCAGCCTCCGGGACAGGGGTGAAGCTTTCTTT.

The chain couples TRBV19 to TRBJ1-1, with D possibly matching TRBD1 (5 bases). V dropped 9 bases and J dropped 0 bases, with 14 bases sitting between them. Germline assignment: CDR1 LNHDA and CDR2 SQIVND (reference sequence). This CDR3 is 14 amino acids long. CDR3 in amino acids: CASETKGLNTEAFF. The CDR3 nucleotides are TGTGCCAGCGAAACCAAGGGGCTGAACACTGAAGCTTTCTTT.

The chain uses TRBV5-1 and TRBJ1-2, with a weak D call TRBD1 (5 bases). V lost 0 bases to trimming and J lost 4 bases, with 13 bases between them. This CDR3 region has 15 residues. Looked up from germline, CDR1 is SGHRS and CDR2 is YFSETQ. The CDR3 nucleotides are TGCGCCAGCAGCTTGGGGCAGGGAGTTGCCTATGGCTACACCTTC. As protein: CASSLGQGVAYGYTF.

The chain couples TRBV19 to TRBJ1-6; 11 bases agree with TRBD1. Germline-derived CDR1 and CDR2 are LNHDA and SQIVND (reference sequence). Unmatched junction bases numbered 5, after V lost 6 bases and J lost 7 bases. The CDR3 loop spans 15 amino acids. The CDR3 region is CASRVGDRGNSPLHF. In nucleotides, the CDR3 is TGTGCCAGTAGGGTAGGGGACAGGGGGAATTCACCCCTCCACTTT.

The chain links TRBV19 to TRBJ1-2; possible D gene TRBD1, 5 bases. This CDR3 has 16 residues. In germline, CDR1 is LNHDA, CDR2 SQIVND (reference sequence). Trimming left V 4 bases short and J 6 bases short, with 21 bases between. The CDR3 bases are TGTGCCAGTAGTACCTTTGTAGGGACCGTGGGAAATGGCTACACCTTC. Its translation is CASSTFVGTVGNGYTF.

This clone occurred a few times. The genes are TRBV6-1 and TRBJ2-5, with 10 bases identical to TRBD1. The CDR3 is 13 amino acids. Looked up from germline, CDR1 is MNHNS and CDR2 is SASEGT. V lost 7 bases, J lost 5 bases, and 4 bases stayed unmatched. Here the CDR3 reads CASTSTGGETQYF. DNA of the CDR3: TGTGCCAGCACATCGACAGGGGGCGAGACCCAGTACTTC.

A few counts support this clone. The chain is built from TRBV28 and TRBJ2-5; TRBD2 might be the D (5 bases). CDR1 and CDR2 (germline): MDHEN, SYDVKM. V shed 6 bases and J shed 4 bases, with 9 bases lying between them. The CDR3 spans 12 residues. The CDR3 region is CASRDLGETQYF. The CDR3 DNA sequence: TGTGCCAGCAGGGACTTAGGAGAGACCCAGTACTTC. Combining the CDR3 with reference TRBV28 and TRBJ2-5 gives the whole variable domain DVKVTQSSRYLVKRTGEKVFLECVQDMDHENMFWYRQDPGLGLRLIYFSYDVKMKEKGDIPEGYSVSREKKERFSLILESASTNQTSMYLCASRDLGETQYFGPGTRLLVL.

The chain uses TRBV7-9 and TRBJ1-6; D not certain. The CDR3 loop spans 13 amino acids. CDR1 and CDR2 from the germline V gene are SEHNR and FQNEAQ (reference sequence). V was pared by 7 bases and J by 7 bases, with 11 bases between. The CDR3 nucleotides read TGTGCCAGCATCAGAGGACCGAATTCACCCCTCCACTTT. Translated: CASIRGPNSPLHF.

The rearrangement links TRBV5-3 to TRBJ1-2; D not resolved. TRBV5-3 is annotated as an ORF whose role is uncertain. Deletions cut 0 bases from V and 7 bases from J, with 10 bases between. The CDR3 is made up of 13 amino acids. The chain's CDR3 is CARSLGRWGGYTF. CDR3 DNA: TGTGCCAGAAGCTTGGGGCGGTGGGGTGGCTACACCTTC.

As DNA, the CDR3 is TGTGCCAGCAGCTTTAGGTCGGACGGCCGCACAGATACGCAGTATTTT. Translating it yields CASSFRSDGRTDTQYF. This chain joins TRBV5-7 and TRBJ2-3; D is uncertain. TRBV5-7 carries the ORF label, with uncertain function. V gave up 2 bases and J gave up 1 base, with 14 bases separating them. The CDR3 runs 16 residues.

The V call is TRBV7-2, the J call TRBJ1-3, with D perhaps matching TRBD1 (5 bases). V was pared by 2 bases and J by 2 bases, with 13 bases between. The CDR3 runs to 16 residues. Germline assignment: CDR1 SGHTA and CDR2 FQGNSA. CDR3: CASSLRPGEAGNTIYF. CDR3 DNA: TGTGCCAGCAGCTTACGCCCGGGGGAGGCTGGAAACACCATATATTTT.

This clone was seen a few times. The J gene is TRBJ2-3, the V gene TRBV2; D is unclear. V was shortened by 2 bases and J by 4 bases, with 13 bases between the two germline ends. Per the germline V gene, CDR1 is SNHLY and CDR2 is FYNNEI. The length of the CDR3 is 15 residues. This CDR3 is CASSELGTRSDTQYF. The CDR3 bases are TGTGCCAGCAGTGAACTGGGTACGAGGTCAGATACGCAGTATTTT.

The CDR3 DNA sequence: TGTGCCAGCTCACAGGGGAGATACCAAGAGACCCAGTACTTC. Protein: CASSQGRYQETQYF. The chain uses TRBV18 and TRBJ2-5; either TRBD1 or TRBD2 may fit D (5 bases each). Germline V CDR1 and CDR2: KGHSH, LQKENI. The CDR3 covers 14 residues. Trimming pared 4 bases from V and 0 bases from J, leaving 9 bases between.

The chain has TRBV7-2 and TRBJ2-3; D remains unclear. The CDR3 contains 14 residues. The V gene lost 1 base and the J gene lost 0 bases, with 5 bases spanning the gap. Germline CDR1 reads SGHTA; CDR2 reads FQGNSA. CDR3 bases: TGTGCCAGCAGCTTAGAGCCCAGCACAGATACGCAGTATTTT. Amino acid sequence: CASSLEPSTDTQYF.

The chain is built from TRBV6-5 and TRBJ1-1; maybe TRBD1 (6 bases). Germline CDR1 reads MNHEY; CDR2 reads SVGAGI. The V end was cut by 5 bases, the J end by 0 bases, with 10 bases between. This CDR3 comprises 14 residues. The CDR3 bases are TGTGCCAGCAGTACCGGGACATTGAACACTGAAGCTTTCTTT. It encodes CASSTGTLNTEAFF.

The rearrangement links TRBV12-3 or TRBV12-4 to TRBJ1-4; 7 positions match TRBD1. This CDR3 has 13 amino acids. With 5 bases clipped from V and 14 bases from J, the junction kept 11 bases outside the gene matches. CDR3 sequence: CASSPTGQSSLFF. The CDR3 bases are TGTGCCAGCAGTCCGACGGGACAGTCCTCGCTGTTTTTT.

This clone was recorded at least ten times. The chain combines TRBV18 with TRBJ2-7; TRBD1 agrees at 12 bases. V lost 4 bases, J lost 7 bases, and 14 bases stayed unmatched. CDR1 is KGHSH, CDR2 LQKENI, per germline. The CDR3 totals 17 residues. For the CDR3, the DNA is TGTGCCAGCTCACTATGGCCCGGGACAGGGGGCAGGTGGGAGCAGTACTTC. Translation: CASSLWPGTGGRWEQYF. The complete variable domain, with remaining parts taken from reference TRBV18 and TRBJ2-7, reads NAGVMQNPRHLVRRRGQEARLRCSPMKGHSHVYWYRQLPEEGLKFMVYLQKENIIDESGMPKERFSAEFPKEGPSILRIQQVVRGDSAAYFCASSLWPGTGGRWEQYFGPGTRLTVT.

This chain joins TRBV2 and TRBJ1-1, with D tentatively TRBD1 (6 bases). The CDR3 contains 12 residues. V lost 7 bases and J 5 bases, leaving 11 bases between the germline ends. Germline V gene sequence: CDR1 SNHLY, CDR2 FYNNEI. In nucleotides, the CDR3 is TGTGCCAGCAAAGGACAGCGTACTGAAGCTTTCTTT. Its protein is CASKGQRTEAFF.

Written as DNA, the CDR3 is TGTGCCAGCAGCAAATATAGCAATCAGCCCCAGCATTTT. Amino acid sequence: CASSKYSNQPQHF. The rearrangement links TRBV12-3 or TRBV12-4 to TRBJ1-5; D unresolved. CDR3 length equals 13 residues. Trimming removed 6 bases from V and 0 bases from J, with 6 bases in between.